This TCR beta chain emerged from a study of T cell repertoires in cytomegalovirus infection. Study details: Researchers turned to recently identified HLA-C-restricted CMV epitopes as well as well-studied HLA-B-restricted ones. Shared public TCR beta signatures pointed to both CMV infection and a matching HLA type. Study observations and caveats: Cumulative public TCR beta family frequency identified CMV carriers with the relevant HLA.

TCRdb reanalysed the reads using MiXCR and keeps one entry per CDR3 protein. This sample has around 81,000 distinct CDR3 sequences, with about 40% found just once. The sample holds a few counts of this clonotype. What it binds is unknown. The sequence derives from a human donor in good health (CMV status not recorded). Some clones in this sample may be carry-over from other donors' samples. Sample: CD8+ T cells from cultured PBMCs, taken from culture after CMV antigen stimulation.

DNA of the CDR3: TGTGCCAGCAGTGAATATCACGAGCAGTACTTC. It codes for CASSEYHEQYF. The chain has TRBV2 and TRBJ2-7; no firm D call. There are 11 residues in the CDR3. Germline CDR1 reads SNHLY; CDR2 reads FYNNEI. V lost 2 bases and J lost 5, with 4 bases in between. The complete variable domain, with remaining parts taken from reference TRBV2 and TRBJ2-7, reads EPEVTQTPSHQVTQMGQEVILRCVPISNHLYFYWYRQILGQKVEFLVSFYNNEISEKSEIFDDQFSVERPDGSNFTLKIRSTKLEDSAMYFCASSEYHEQYFGPGTRLTVT.